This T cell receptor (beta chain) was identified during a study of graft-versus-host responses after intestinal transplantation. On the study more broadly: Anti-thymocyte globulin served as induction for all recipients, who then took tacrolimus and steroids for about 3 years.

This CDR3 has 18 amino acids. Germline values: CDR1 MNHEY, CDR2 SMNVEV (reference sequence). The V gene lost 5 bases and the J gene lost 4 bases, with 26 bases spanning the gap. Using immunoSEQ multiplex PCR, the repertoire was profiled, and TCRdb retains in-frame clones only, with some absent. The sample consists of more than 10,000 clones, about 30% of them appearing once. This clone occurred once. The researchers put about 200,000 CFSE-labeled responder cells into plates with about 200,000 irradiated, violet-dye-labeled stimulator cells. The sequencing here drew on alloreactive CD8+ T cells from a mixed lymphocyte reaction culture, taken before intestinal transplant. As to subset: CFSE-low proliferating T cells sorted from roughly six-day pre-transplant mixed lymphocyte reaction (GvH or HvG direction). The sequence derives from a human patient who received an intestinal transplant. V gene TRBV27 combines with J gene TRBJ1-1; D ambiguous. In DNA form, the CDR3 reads TGTGCCAGCAGTCCAAGGGTGGTATGGGAGCCCTGGGGCACTGAAGCTTTCTTT. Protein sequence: CASSPRVVWEPWGTEAFF.